These 5 T cell receptor beta chains came from one sample sequenced in a study of T cell responses to AZD1222 COVID-19 vaccine. Data came from immunoSEQ multiplex PCR; TCRdb stores just in-frame clones and leaves some out. This table has 250,000 to 300,000 clones, around 93% appearing once. Sequenced material: peripheral blood, taken 28 days after the second AZD1222 dose. The receptors were gathered from an adult who received the AZD1222 COVID-19 vaccine.

This clone showed up just a few times. The CDR3 protein is CASSPGGTGGITGELFF. In DNA form, the CDR3 reads TGTGCCAGCAGCCCTGGGGGAACAGGGGGCATTACCGGGGAGCTGTTTTTT. This chain links TRBV9 with TRBJ2-2; 9 nucleotides agree with TRBD1. V lost 4 bases to trimming and J lost 5 bases; unmatched junction nucleotides: 12. The CDR3 length is 17 residues. Germline CDR1 and CDR2: SGDLS and YYNGEE.

This chain joins TRBV18 and TRBJ2-5; the D gene is possibly TRBD1 (5 bases). Trimming cost V 5 bases and J 3 bases, with 10 bases left between them. The germline V gene encodes CDR1 KGHSH and CDR2 LQKENI. This CDR3 is built from 13 residues. Here the CDR3 reads CASSSTVEETQYF. The CDR3 coding sequence is TGTGCCAGCTCATCGACAGTAGAAGAGACCCAGTACTTC.

V is TRBV21-1 and J is TRBJ2-2; the D call TRBD1 from the table was never checked on the DNA. TRBV21-1 represents a pseudogene. The CDR3 is 16 amino acids. CDR3 coding DNA: TGTGCCAGCAGCTACCAATGGGGCAGGGACACCGGGGAGCTGTTTTTT. This translates into CASSYQWGRDTGELFF.

The chain recombines TRBV30 with TRBJ1-2; D unresolved. In germline, CDR1 is GTSNPN, CDR2 SVGIG (reference sequence). This CDR3 is built from 12 residues. Trimming stripped 7 bases from V and 4 bases from J, with 13 bases between. CDR3 amino acids: CAYLNGGYGYTF. The DNA of the CDR3 is TGTGCCTACTTGAATGGAGGCTATGGCTACACCTTC.

The chain employs TRBV3-1 (or the pseudogene TRBV3-2) and TRBJ1-2, with D uncertain. This CDR3 is 12 amino acids long. The germline V and J ends were trimmed by 0 bases and 4 bases, with 3 bases remaining between them. The germline V gene has CDR1 LGHDT and CDR2 YNNKEL (reference sequence). The CDR3 is CASSQEVYGYTF. The CDR3 DNA reads TGTGCCAGCAGCCAAGAAGTCTATGGCTACACCTTC.